Detailed here is one T cell receptor beta chain. Its target is not known. The data derive from a study of chemoradiotherapy in HPV16-positive cancers. As for the study in general: A couple of HPV16-positive patients' cells yielded candidate HPV-specific clones and common motifs. Study-level points and caveats: Candidate HPV-specific clones and E7-related TCR motifs grew in tumor during treatment.

Trimming shortened V by 5 bases and J by 0 bases, and 14 bases separated the two germline ends. The CDR3 sequence is 17 residues long. The germline V gene has CDR1 LNHNV and CDR2 YYDKDF (reference sequence). Assay used: immunoSEQ multiplex PCR; TCRdb lists only in-frame clones, some missing. The table lists approximately 29,000 clones, approximately 88% of them singletons. The material sequenced was blood, taken from a patient who underwent chemoradiotherapy. This chain uses TRBV15 with TRBJ2-6; no reliable D call. This TCR derives from a human donor with HPV-associated anogenital cancer. CDR3 sequence: CATSPSPGSSGANVLTF. The CDR3 bases are TGTGCCACCAGCCCATCCCCAGGTTCCTCTGGGGCCAACGTCCTGACTTTC.